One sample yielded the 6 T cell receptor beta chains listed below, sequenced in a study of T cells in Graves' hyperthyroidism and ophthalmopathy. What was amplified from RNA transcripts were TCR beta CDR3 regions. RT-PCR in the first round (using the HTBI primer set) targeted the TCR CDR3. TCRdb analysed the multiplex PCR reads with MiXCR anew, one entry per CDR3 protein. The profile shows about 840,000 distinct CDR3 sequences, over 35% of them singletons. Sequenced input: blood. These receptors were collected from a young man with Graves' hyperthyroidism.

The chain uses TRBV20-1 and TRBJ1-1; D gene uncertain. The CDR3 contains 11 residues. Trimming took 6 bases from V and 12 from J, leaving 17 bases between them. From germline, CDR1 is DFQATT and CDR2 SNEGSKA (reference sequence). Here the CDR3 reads CSASGPSGTFF. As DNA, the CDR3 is TGCAGTGCGAGCGGACCCAGCGGAACTTTCTTT.

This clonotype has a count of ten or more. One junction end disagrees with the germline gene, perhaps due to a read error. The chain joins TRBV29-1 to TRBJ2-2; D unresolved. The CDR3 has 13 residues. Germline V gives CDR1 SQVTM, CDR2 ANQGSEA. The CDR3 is CNVQDTNTGELFF. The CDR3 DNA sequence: TGCAACGTTCAGGATACGAACACCGGGGAGCTGTTTTTT.

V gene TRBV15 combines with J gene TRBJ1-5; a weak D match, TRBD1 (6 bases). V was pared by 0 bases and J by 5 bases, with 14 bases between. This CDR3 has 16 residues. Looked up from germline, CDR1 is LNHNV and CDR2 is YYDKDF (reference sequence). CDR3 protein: CATSRDVGGPYQPQHF. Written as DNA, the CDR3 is TGTGCCACCAGCAGAGACGTGGGGGGGCCTTATCAGCCCCAGCATTTT.

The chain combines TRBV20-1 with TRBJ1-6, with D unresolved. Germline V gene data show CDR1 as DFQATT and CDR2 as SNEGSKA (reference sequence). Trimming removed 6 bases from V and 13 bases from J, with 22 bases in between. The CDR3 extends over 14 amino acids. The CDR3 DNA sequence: TGCAGTGCAAGCGGGAGGGCCGGCTACGAGCCCCTCCACTTT. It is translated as CSASGRAGYEPLHF.

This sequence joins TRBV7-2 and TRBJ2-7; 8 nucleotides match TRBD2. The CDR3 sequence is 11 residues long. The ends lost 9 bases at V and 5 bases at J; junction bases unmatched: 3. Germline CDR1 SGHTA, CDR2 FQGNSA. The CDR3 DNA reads TGTGCCAGACAGACTAGCGACGAGCAGTACTTC. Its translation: CARQTSDEQYF.

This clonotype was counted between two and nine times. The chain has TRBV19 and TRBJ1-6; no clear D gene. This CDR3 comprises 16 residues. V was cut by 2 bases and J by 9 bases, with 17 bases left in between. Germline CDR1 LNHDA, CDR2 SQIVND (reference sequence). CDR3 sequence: CASSIILDSPTSPLHF. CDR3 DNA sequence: TGTGCCAGTAGTATAATCCTGGACTCCCCCACTTCACCCCTCCACTTT.